The T cell receptor (beta chain) described here comes from a study of regulatory T cells in long-lasting Graves disease. The CDR3 totals 15 residues. V lost 5 bases to trimming and J lost 3 bases; unmatched junction nucleotides: 6. The germline V gene has CDR1 SGHAT and CDR2 FQNNGV. Indicated time point: persistent/refractory GD, antithyroid drugs over 5 years with positive TRAb. Generation of the TCR library employed RNA extracted from PBMCs. Relying on iRepertoire HTBI primers and Arm-PCR of CDR3 regions, the team built TCR beta libraries. TCRdb processed the multiplex PCR reads anew with MiXCR; each CDR3 protein has one entry. The table includes over 350,000 distinct CDR3 sequences, roughly 20% detected once. Only a few counts were recorded for this clonotype.

The sequence derives from a female donor with Graves disease. The source material was peripheral blood mononuclear cells (PBMCs), sampled when the disease was refractory, from a patient treated with antithyroid drugs. The chain is built from TRBV11-2 and TRBJ1-3, with TRBD1 matching 8 bases. As DNA, the CDR3 is TGTGCCAGCAGCCCGGGGACAGGAGTTGGAAACACCATATATTTT. Amino acid sequence: CASSPGTGVGNTIYF.